A single sample gave rise to the 17 T cell receptor beta chains below, sequenced in a study of blood T cell repertoires in COVID-19. Generated by immunoSEQ multiplex PCR, the TCRdb table keeps only in-frame clones and is missing some. The table lists 200,000 to 300,000 clones, around nine tenths of them singletons, with over 5% in the top ten. Material for sequencing was peripheral blood. Source of these receptors: a woman aged 60-75 years with COVID-19, enrolled during active disease.

The rearrangement links TRBV6-1 to TRBJ1-2; D not resolved. Trimming stripped 2 bases from V and 0 bases from J, with 4 bases between. The CDR3 sequence is 13 residues long. In germline, CDR1 is MNHNS, CDR2 SASEGT. The CDR3 DNA follows: TGTGCCAGCAGTGAAACGGCTAACTATGGCTACACCTTC. It codes for CASSETANYGYTF.

This clone was seen more than once but under ten times. The rearrangement uses TRBV7-9 and TRBJ2-3; D unclear. V lost 3 bases and J 0 bases, leaving 13 bases between the germline ends. There are 16 residues in the CDR3. Germline V gene data show CDR1 as SEHNR and CDR2 as FQNEAQ (reference sequence). As DNA, the CDR3 is TGTGCCAGCAGCTTTGTGGCTCTTTCTAGCACAGATACGCAGTATTTT. Translating gives CASSFVALSSTDTQYF.

The chain uses TRBV21-1 and TRBJ1-1; the table calls TRBD1, which could not be checked here. TRBV21-1 is flagged as a pseudogene. The CDR3 sequence is 14 residues long. The CDR3 is CASSRGDRGTEAFF. The CDR3 coding sequence is TGTGCCAGCAGCCGGGGGGACAGGGGTACTGAAGCTTTCTTT.

The gene calls are TRBV6-2 or TRBV6-3 and TRBJ2-7, with D uncertain. Trimming pared 5 bases from V and 6 bases from J, leaving 8 bases between. The germline CDR1 and CDR2 sequences are MNHEY and SVGEGT. The CDR3 covers 11 residues. CDR3 protein: CASSQTFEQYF. The CDR3, as DNA: TGTGCCAGCAGTCAGACATTCGAGCAGTACTTC.

V is TRBV7-2 and J is TRBJ1-4; TRBD1 matches at 9 bases. The CDR3 is 15 amino acids. J gave up 8 bases and V 5 bases, and 9 bases lay outside the gene matches. The germline V gene encodes CDR1 SGHTA and CDR2 FQGNSA. CDR3 sequence (DNA): TGTGCCAGCAGCCCAACCCGGGACAGGGTAGAAAAACTGTTTTTT. This codes for CASSPTRDRVEKLFF. The full variable domain, in which reference TRBV7-2 and TRBJ1-4 provide the parts outside the CDR3, is GAGVSQSPSNKVTEKGKDVELRCDPISGHTALYWYRQSLGQGLEFLIYFQGNSAPDKSGLPSDRFSAERTGGSVSTLTIQRTQQEDSAVYLCASSPTRDRVEKLFFGSGTQLSVL.

The CDR3 bases are TGTGCCAGCTCACCAGGGCCTAACAGGGGTATCAGCAATCAGCCCCAGCATTTT. It codes for CASSPGPNRGISNQPQHF. The chain has TRBV18 and TRBJ1-5; TRBD1 agrees at 7 bases. Trimming removed 2 bases from V and 1 base from J; junction bases left unmatched: 11. The CDR3 loop spans 18 amino acids. Germline CDR1 reads KGHSH; CDR2 reads LQKENI.

The rearrangement joins TRBV27 to TRBJ1-2, with a possible D match to TRBD1 (6 bases). The CDR3 spans 13 residues. Deletions cut 5 bases from V and 7 bases from J, with 14 bases between. Germline CDR1 MNHEY, CDR2 SMNVEV (reference sequence). The chain's CDR3 is CASSPQGLAGYTF. CDR3 nucleotide sequence: TGTGCCAGCAGTCCACAGGGTCTTGCTGGCTACACCTTC.

In the case of this clone: This sample includes further DNA sequences coding for the same CDR3. The J gene is TRBJ1-2, the V gene TRBV24-1; maybe TRBD1 (5 bases). Looked up from germline, CDR1 is KGHDR and CDR2 is SFDVKD. The CDR3 runs 13 residues. V lost 9 bases and J 4 bases, leaving 14 bases between the germline ends. CDR3 protein: CATSRGYSYGYTF. The CDR3 nucleotides read TGTGCCACCTCGCGGGGCTATAGCTATGGCTACACCTTC.

V is TRBV6-5 and J is TRBJ1-1; possible D gene TRBD1, 6 bases. CDR3 length: 15 amino acids. V lost 5 bases, J lost 1 base, and 14 bases lay in between. Germline CDR1 reads MNHEY; CDR2 reads SVGAGI. CDR3 protein: CASSSPGQANTEAFF. Here the CDR3 DNA reads TGTGCCAGCAGTAGCCCGGGACAAGCGAACACTGAAGCTTTCTTT.

The chain recombines TRBV9 with TRBJ2-7; 8 bases line up with TRBD2. V was pared by 4 bases and J by 9 bases, with 6 bases of the junction left unmatched. The CDR3 has 12 residues. The germline V gene has CDR1 SGDLS and CDR2 YYNGEE. In nucleotides, the CDR3 is TGTGCCAGCAGCCTCGGGGGGGGACCGCAGTACTTC. This translates into CASSLGGGPQYF.

The DNA of the CDR3 is TGTGCCAGTAATACCCCCGGGGCAGATACGCAGTATTTT. Translating it yields CASNTPGADTQYF. The rearrangement uses TRBV19 and TRBJ2-3, with a possible D match to TRBD2 (5 bases). Germline V gene data show CDR1 as LNHDA and CDR2 as SQIVND (reference sequence). V was shortened by 7 bases and J by 4 bases, with 12 bases between the two germline ends. The CDR3 totals 13 residues.

This chain links TRBV24-1 with TRBJ2-1, with TRBD2 matching 9 bases. Germline CDR1 is KGHDR and CDR2 is SFDVKD. This CDR3 has 14 amino acids. CDR3 protein: CATRAGGSYNEQFF. CDR3 DNA: TGTGCAACCCGGGCGGGAGGGTCCTACAATGAGCAGTTCTTC.

Only one count was recorded for this clone. The rearrangement uses TRBV27 and TRBJ1-2; possibly TRBD1 for D (6 bases). The germline V gene has CDR1 MNHEY and CDR2 SMNVEV (reference sequence). The CDR3 spans 13 residues. Deletions cut 3 bases from V and 8 bases from J, with 13 bases between. The CDR3 nucleotides are TGTGCCAGCAGTTTCAGGCCAGGGGAAGGCTACACCTTC. It specifies CASSFRPGEGYTF.

This clone was observed once. The chain carries TRBV5-1 and TRBJ2-1; 8 nucleotides align to TRBD2. The CDR3 has 15 residues. The junction had 8 bases not matched to a gene; V was cut back by 0 bases and J by 9 bases. Germline V CDR1 and CDR2: SGHRS, YFSETQ. Here the CDR3 DNA reads TGCGCCAGCAGCTTGGCGTTAGCGGGAAGTGGTGAGCAGTTCTTC. This translates into CASSLALAGSGEQFF.

The chain joins TRBV18 to TRBJ2-1; D gene unclear. V shed 2 bases and J shed 7 bases, with 9 bases lying between them. This CDR3 has 13 amino acids. Germline CDR1 reads KGHSH; CDR2 reads LQKENI. CDR3 sequence reads: CASSPSQYNEQFF. CDR3 in DNA: TGTGCCAGCTCACCAAGTCAGTATAATGAGCAGTTCTTC.

The V gene is TRBV9, the J gene TRBJ2-3; D is unresolved. Germline loops: CDR1 SGDLS, CDR2 YYNGEE. The CDR3 covers 16 residues. The V end lost 0 bases, the J end lost 6 bases, and 17 bases lay between the germline ends. For the CDR3, the DNA is TGTGCCAGCAGCGTAGAAGTTTATTTTCCCGGGGATACGCAGTATTTT. Amino acid sequence: CASSVEVYFPGDTQYF. The entire variable domain, with the rest obtained from reference TRBV9 and TRBJ2-3, is as follows: DSGVTQTPKHLITATGQRVTLRCSPRSGDLSVYWYQQSLDQGLQFLIQYYNGEERAKGNILERFSAQQFPDLHSELNLSSLELGDSALYFCASSVEVYFPGDTQYFGPGTRLTVL.

The chain has TRBV7-3 and TRBJ1-1, with no clear D. This CDR3 is 13 amino acids long. V was shortened by 3 bases and J by 2 bases, with 7 bases between the two germline ends. The germline V gene encodes CDR1 SGHTA and CDR2 FQGTGA. Here the CDR3 reads CASSLLYNTEAFF. CDR3 in DNA: TGTGCCAGCAGCTTGTTGTATAACACTGAAGCTTTCTTT.